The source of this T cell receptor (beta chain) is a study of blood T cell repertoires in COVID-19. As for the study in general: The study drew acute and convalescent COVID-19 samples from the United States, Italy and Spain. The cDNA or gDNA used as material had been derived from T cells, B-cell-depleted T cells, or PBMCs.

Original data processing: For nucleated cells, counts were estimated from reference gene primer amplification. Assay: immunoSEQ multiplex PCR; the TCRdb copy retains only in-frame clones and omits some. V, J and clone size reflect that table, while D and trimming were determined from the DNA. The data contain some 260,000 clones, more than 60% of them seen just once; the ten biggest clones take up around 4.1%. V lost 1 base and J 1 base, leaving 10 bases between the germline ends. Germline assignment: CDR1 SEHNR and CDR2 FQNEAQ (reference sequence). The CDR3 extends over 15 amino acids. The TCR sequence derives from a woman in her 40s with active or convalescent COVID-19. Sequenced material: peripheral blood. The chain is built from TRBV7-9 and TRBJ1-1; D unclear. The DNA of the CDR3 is TGTGCCAGCAGCTTAGAACAGCATTGGAACACTGAAGCTTTCTTT. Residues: CASSLEQHWNTEAFF.